This T cell receptor beta chain was obtained from a study of blood T cell repertoires in COVID-19. On the study more broadly: The United States, Italy and Spain provided the acute and convalescent COVID-19 samples.

Germline trimming cut 5 bases from V and 0 bases from J; bases unmatched to any gene: 9. The germline V gene encodes CDR1 SGHVS and CDR2 FQNEAQ. The length of the CDR3 is 17 residues. Per the study methods: Estimates of nucleated cell counts were drawn from the amplification of reference gene primers. Repertoires were generated with immunoSEQ multiplex PCR, while TCRdb's copy carries only in-frame clones and drops some. D and trimming were read from the DNA, whereas the V and J calls and clone size are those reported in that table. Of 140,000 to 150,000 clones listed, approximately 83% are singletons. Seattle researchers signed up patients amid active infection and tracked them longitudinally.

The chain is built from TRBV7-8 and TRBJ1-5; 8 positions agree with TRBD1. The receptor's source is a woman aged 55-70 years with COVID-19, enrolled during active disease. Material: peripheral blood. Written as DNA, the CDR3 is TGTGCCAGCAGCCCGAGACAGGGGAGATATAGCAATCAGCCCCAGCATTTT. Amino acid sequence: CASSPRQGRYSNQPQHF.